This T cell receptor (beta chain) was sequenced for a study of a mutant IDH1 vaccine in newly diagnosed glioma. Documented time point: baseline, week 1 (first vaccination visit). Treatment: pre-vaccination baseline after standard-of-care therapy. Study-level findings and limits: Of the patients, around 93% had vaccine-induced immune responses.

This clone was counted a single time. Its matching antigen is unknown. Some clones are missing from TCRdb's copy, which holds only in-frame ones; the method was immunoSEQ multiplex PCR. This table holds tens of thousands of clones, over 60% found once. The V gene lost 6 bases and the J gene lost 8 bases, with 11 bases spanning the gap. CDR3 size: 12 residues. Germline V gives CDR1 MDHEN, CDR2 SYDVKM. The starting material was peripheral blood mononuclear cells (PBMCs), obtained from a glioma patient treated with radiotherapy, temozolomide or both. The chain employs TRBV28 and TRBJ2-1, with D possibly TRBD1 on 5 matching bases. This receptor was obtained from a man aged 50 to 60 with glioma. Some clones in this sample may be carry-over from other donors' samples. The CDR3 nucleotides read TGTGCCAGCAGGGGGCAGTCCCATGAGCAGTTCTTC. Amino acids: CASRGQSHEQFF. Based on the CDR3 plus reference TRBV28 and TRBJ2-1, the full variable domain is DVKVTQSSRYLVKRTGEKVFLECVQDMDHENMFWYRQDPGLGLRLIYFSYDVKMKEKGDIPEGYSVSREKKERFSLILESASTNQTSMYLCASRGQSHEQFFGPGTRLTVL.